The 29 T cell receptor beta chains in this list originate from one sample, sequenced in a study of blood T cell repertoires in COVID-19. TCRdb's table, derived via immunoSEQ multiplex PCR, lists solely in-frame clones and lacks some. The data contain about 69,000 clones, approximately 90% of them singletons. The sample was peripheral blood. Receptors were obtained from a woman in her fifties or sixties with active COVID-19.

V and J are TRBV29-1 and TRBJ1-1; no reliable D call. Per germline, CDR1 SQVTM and CDR2 ANQGSEA. The CDR3 consists of 11 residues. Trimming removed 4 bases at V and 0 bases at J, with 3 bases between. The CDR3 coding sequence is TGCAGCGTTGCAGTGAACACTGAAGCTTTCTTT. Residues: CSVAVNTEAFF.

V usage is TRBV19 and J usage is TRBJ1-5; no definite D call. Trimming took off 6 bases at V and 6 bases at J, with 12 bases between the two ends. CDR3 length: 13 residues. Germline CDR1 reads LNHDA; CDR2 reads SQIVND (reference sequence). CDR3 sequence: CASSVTEGQPQHF. The CDR3 bases are TGTGCCAGTAGCGTTACCGAGGGTCAGCCCCAGCATTTT.

This clone was detected once. This rearrangement joins TRBV5-1 to TRBJ2-1, with D possibly being TRBD2 (6 bases). Trimming stripped 4 bases from V and 2 bases from J, with 16 bases between. Germline V gene data show CDR1 as SGHRS and CDR2 as YFSETQ. This CDR3 region has 16 residues. The CDR3, as DNA: TGCGCCAGCAGCGGAAGCGGAGGGCCCCCCTACAATGAGCAGTTCTTC. It yields the protein CASSGSGGPPYNEQFF.

CDR3 in DNA: TGTGCCAGCAGTCCGACTAGCAGTTCCTACAATGAGCAGTTCTTC. As protein: CASSPTSSSYNEQFF. V usage is TRBV27 and J usage is TRBJ2-1; 7 bases match TRBD2. The CDR3 runs 15 residues. CDR1 and CDR2 (germline): MNHEY, SMNVEV (reference sequence). The V and J ends lost 5 bases and 1 base, in that order; junction bases with no gene match: 5.

This chain connects TRBV10-3 to TRBJ2-7, with a possible D match to TRBD1 (6 bases). V was clipped by 3 bases and J by 4 bases, with 13 bases between them. From germline, CDR1 is ENHRY and CDR2 SYGVKD. The CDR3 has 14 amino acids. In DNA form, the CDR3 reads TGTGCCATCAGTGATGGGCAGGGGAGATACGAGCAGTACTTC. Amino acid sequence: CAISDGQGRYEQYF.

This clone was detected only once. J is TRBJ1-2 and V is TRBV20-1, with D tentatively TRBD1 (6 bases). This CDR3 spans 11 amino acids. Germline values: CDR1 DFQATT, CDR2 SNEGSKA (reference sequence). Between the trimmed V and J ends, which lost 8 bases and 8 bases, there was a span of 15 bases. The CDR3: CSHRATRGYTF. CDR3 in DNA: TGCAGTCACAGGGCGACGCGCGGCTACACCTTC.

This sequence joins TRBV6-5 and TRBJ2-7; D is undetermined. This CDR3 has 15 residues. The V gene lost 6 bases and the J gene lost 0 bases, with 15 bases spanning the gap. Germline V lookup: CDR1 MNHEY, CDR2 SVGAGI. This chain's CDR3 is CASSPRTAVSYEQYF. CDR3 DNA: TGTGCCAGCAGCCCCCGAACAGCCGTCTCCTACGAGCAGTACTTC.

The gene calls are TRBV19 and TRBJ2-3; 7 bases are a match to TRBD2. The germline CDR1 and CDR2 sequences are LNHDA and SQIVND (reference sequence). With V trimmed by 4 bases and J by 2 bases, 6 bases remained unmatched. The CDR3 is made up of 15 amino acids. CDR3 in DNA: TGTGCCAGTAGTAGGGCTAGCGGCATCACAGATACGCAGTATTTT. Translating it yields CASSRASGITDTQYF.

This sequence joins TRBV28 and TRBJ2-3; 10 nucleotides align to TRBD2. The CDR3 covers 17 residues. In germline, CDR1 is MDHEN, CDR2 SYDVKM. J was trimmed by 0 bases and V by 3 bases; bases with no gene match: 6. The CDR3 loop reads CASSFPGLASSTDTQYF. The DNA for the CDR3 is TGTGCCAGCAGTTTTCCGGGACTAGCGTCTAGCACAGATACGCAGTATTTT. Using reference TRBV28 and TRBJ2-3 for the parts outside the CDR3, the full variable domain is DVKVTQSSRYLVKRTGEKVFLECVQDMDHENMFWYRQDPGLGLRLIYFSYDVKMKEKGDIPEGYSVSREKKERFSLILESASTNQTSMYLCASSFPGLASSTDTQYFGPGTRLTVL.

This chain connects TRBV5-1 to TRBJ1-1; 7 bases fit TRBD1. J lost 6 bases, V lost 0 bases, and 8 bases had no gene match. This CDR3 comprises 15 residues. The germline V gene encodes CDR1 SGHRS and CDR2 YFSETQ. The CDR3 region has the DNA TGCGCCAGCAGCTTGGGACTATCAGGGGGATCTGAAGCTTTCTTT. Protein: CASSLGLSGGSEAFF. The full variable domain, with the rest looked up from reference TRBV5-1 and TRBJ1-1, is KAGVTQTPRYLIKTRGQQVTLSCSPISGHRSVSWYQQTPGQGLQFLFEYFSETQRNKGNFPGRFSGRQFSNSRSEMNVSTLELGDSALYLCASSLGLSGGSEAFFGQGTRLTVV.

The chain uses TRBV7-6 and TRBJ1-1, with TRBD1 matching over 8 bases. From germline, CDR1 is SGHVS and CDR2 FNYEAQ. The CDR3 is made up of 13 amino acids. J gave up 12 bases and V 1 base, and 7 bases lay outside the gene matches. The CDR3 DNA is TGTGCCAGCAGCTTAGGACAGGGGAGTAGATCTTTCTTT. Amino acids: CASSLGQGSRSFF.

The chain uses TRBV19 and TRBJ1-5; D gene uncertain. CDR3 length: 15 residues. Germline V gene sequence: CDR1 LNHDA, CDR2 SQIVND (reference sequence). Trimming cost V 4 bases and J 3 bases, with 13 bases left between them. CDR3 in amino acids: CASSKVGILNQPQHF. As DNA, the CDR3 is TGTGCCAGTAGTAAGGTCGGGATACTCAATCAGCCCCAGCATTTT. The full variable domain, completed using reference TRBV19 and TRBJ1-5, is DGGITQSPKYLFRKEGQNVTLSCEQNLNHDAMYWYRQDPGQGLRLIYYSQIVNDFQKGDIAEGYSVSREKKESFPLTVTSAQKNPTAFYLCASSKVGILNQPQHFGDGTRLSIL.

The rearrangement links TRBV2 to TRBJ1-1; D unclear. V was cut by 4 bases and J by 0 bases, with 15 bases left in between. The CDR3 covers 16 residues. CDR1 and CDR2 from the germline V gene are SNHLY and FYNNEI. CDR3 DNA sequence: TGTGCCAGCAGTGCCTATTGGCCGGGAATGAACACTGAAGCTTTCTTT. Translation gives CASSAYWPGMNTEAFF.

The chain combines TRBV6-5 with TRBJ2-1, with unresolved D. CDR1 is MNHEY, CDR2 SVGAGI, per germline. Trimming cost V 6 bases and J 7 bases, with 7 bases left between them. The CDR3 has 11 amino acids. This chain's CDR3 is CASSKQNEQFF. The CDR3 DNA is TGTGCCAGCAGCAAACAGAATGAGCAGTTCTTC.

The chain carries TRBV5-6 and TRBJ2-5; D is possibly TRBD1 (6 bases). The germline V and J ends were trimmed by 0 bases and 5 bases, with 17 bases remaining between them. The CDR3 sequence is 16 residues long. Germline CDR1 SGHDT, CDR2 YYEEEE. CDR3 amino acids: CASSLEVTGRGETQYF. The CDR3 nucleotides read TGTGCCAGCAGCTTGGAAGTGACGGGTAGGGGGGAGACCCAGTACTTC.

The chain employs TRBV5-1 and TRBJ1-4; D is perhaps TRBD1 (6 bases). V dropped 4 bases and J dropped 0 bases, with 10 bases sitting between them. Looked up from germline, CDR1 is SGHRS and CDR2 is YFSETQ. The CDR3 has 15 residues. The CDR3 protein is CASSTDRTTNEKLFF. The CDR3 DNA follows: TGCGCCAGCAGCACCGACAGGACAACTAATGAAAAACTGTTTTTT.

The CDR3 bases are TGTGCCAGCAGTGAACCAGCAGGGTTCGGCGAGCAGTACTTC. Translation gives CASSEPAGFGEQYF. The chain is built from TRBV25-1 and TRBJ2-7, with TRBD1 as a possible D gene (5 bases). Trimming cost V 2 bases and J 6 bases, with 14 bases left between them. CDR1 and CDR2 from the germline V gene are MGHDK and SYGVNS. CDR3 length: 14 residues.

The genes are TRBV3-1 (or the pseudogene TRBV3-2) and TRBJ1-6; TRBD1 is a possible D gene (5 bases). The CDR3 runs 13 residues. Germline values: CDR1 LGHDT, CDR2 YNNKEL (reference sequence). With 4 bases removed from V and 7 bases from J, the gap between germline ends came to 8 bases. CDR3 nucleotide sequence: TGTGCCAGCAGCCCGACAGTCAATTCACCCCTCCACTTT. Its protein product is CASSPTVNSPLHF.

The chain joins TRBV6-5 to TRBJ1-5; perhaps TRBD1 as D (5 bases). The CDR3 spans 13 residues. Germline V gene sequence: CDR1 MNHEY, CDR2 SVGAGI. The V end lost 6 bases, the J end lost 6 bases, and 12 bases lay between the germline ends. CDR3: CASSKQVFQPQHF. For the CDR3, the DNA is TGTGCCAGCAGCAAACAGGTGTTTCAGCCCCAGCATTTT.

The rearrangement joins TRBV6-6 to TRBJ1-5; D not certain. This CDR3 contains 15 residues. The V gene's germline CDR1 is MNHNY and CDR2 SVGAGI (reference sequence). Trimming stripped 0 bases from V and 1 base from J, with 7 bases between. DNA for the CDR3: TGTGCCAGCAGTTACTCGACACAGAGCAATCAGCCCCAGCATTTT. It translates to CASSYSTQSNQPQHF.

This clone has just one count. In nucleotides, the CDR3 is TGTGCCAGTAGTCCCAGCGGGAAAGGGATCTACGAGCAGTACTTC. It specifies CASSPSGKGIYEQYF. The chain is built from TRBV19 and TRBJ2-7; 7 nucleotides match TRBD2. The CDR3 is 15 amino acids. With V trimmed by 5 bases and J by 3 bases, 10 bases remained unmatched. Germline values: CDR1 LNHDA, CDR2 SQIVND (reference sequence).

This clone has only one observation. V usage is TRBV27 and J usage is TRBJ1-4; possibly TRBD1 for D (5 bases). Germline V gives CDR1 MNHEY, CDR2 SMNVEV (reference sequence). The length of the CDR3 is 15 residues. V lost 4 bases to trimming and J lost 4 bases, with 13 bases between them. The CDR3, as DNA: TGTGCCAGCAGTTCCAGGGCTGGTCTTAATGAAAAACTGTTTTTT. It yields the protein CASSSRAGLNEKLFF.

J is TRBJ2-7 and V is TRBV27; 9 positions agree with TRBD2. Looked up from germline, CDR1 is MNHEY and CDR2 is SMNVEV (reference sequence). V lost 0 bases and J lost 2; bases outside the gene matches: 8. This CDR3 spans 17 amino acids. CDR3: CASSLSTSGLPAYEQYF. CDR3 coding DNA: TGTGCCAGCAGTTTATCGACTAGCGGATTACCGGCCTACGAGCAGTACTTC.

The V call is TRBV9, the J call TRBJ2-2; the match to TRBD2 covers 7 bases. Germline V gene data show CDR1 as SGDLS and CDR2 as YYNGEE. The CDR3 sequence is 16 residues long. Trimming removed 2 bases from V and 1 base from J; junction bases left unmatched: 5. The CDR3 spells CASSVTPSGNTGELFF. The DNA for the CDR3 is TGTGCCAGCAGCGTCACCCCTAGCGGGAACACCGGGGAGCTGTTTTTT.

J is TRBJ2-5 and V is TRBV6-1; TRBD2 aligns across 7 bases. From germline, CDR1 is MNHNS and CDR2 SASEGT. Trimming took 7 bases from V and 4 from J; bases not matched to a gene: 12. The CDR3 has 15 amino acids. CDR3 protein: CASTRGAGDSETQYF. In DNA form, the CDR3 reads TGTGCCAGCACCAGAGGGGCGGGGGACTCAGAGACCCAGTACTTC.

The chain carries TRBV5-5 and TRBJ2-3; the D is unclear. V was clipped by 3 bases and J by 1 base, with 15 bases between them. Germline V gene sequence: CDR1 SGHKS, CDR2 YYEKEE (reference sequence). The CDR3 has 16 residues. The DNA of the CDR3 is TGTGCCAGCAGCTCGAACCGCCGAGGCGGCACAGATACGCAGTATTTT. The encoded protein is CASSSNRRGGTDTQYF.

The chain is built from TRBV7-9 and TRBJ2-5, with D uncertain. The CDR3 covers 14 residues. Trimming removed 0 bases at V and 4 bases at J, with 9 bases between. CDR1 and CDR2 from the germline V gene are SEHNR and FQNEAQ (reference sequence). As DNA, the CDR3 is TGTGCCAGCAGCTTAGCTAGCCAGCTAGAGACCCAGTACTTC. This codes for CASSLASQLETQYF.

The rearrangement links TRBV5-1 to TRBJ1-1, with TRBD1 as a possible D gene (6 bases). The CDR3 totals 16 residues. V was clipped by 2 bases and J by 1 base, with 15 bases between them. The V gene's germline CDR1 is SGHRS and CDR2 YFSETQ. CDR3 protein: CASSLFGQSSNTEAFF. The CDR3 DNA follows: TGCGCCAGCAGCTTATTCGGACAGAGCTCGAACACTGAAGCTTTCTTT.

This clone has a handful of counts. A read error may produce the germline difference seen at one junction end. The V call is TRBV5-6, the J call TRBJ2-7; D is ambiguous. The CDR3 is made up of 9 amino acids. CDR1 is SGHDT, CDR2 YYEEEE, per germline. CDR3 DNA sequence: TGTGCCAGCAGCTACGGGCAGTACTTC. Protein: CASSYGQYF.